This T cell receptor (beta chain) was identified during a study of blood T cells in healthy people across ages. This clonotype was recorded only once. Its antigen is unidentified. A J-beta primer mix and a sample-barcoded 5' primer were used in a second PCR of roughly 6 to 12 cycles. MiXCR, run by TCRdb on the 5' RACE reads, gives a single entry per CDR3 protein. Counted here are over a million distinct CDR3 sequences, around 43% occurring once; the ten biggest clones make up 15% to 20%. Whole-study results and caveats: PBMC samples, being unsorted, prevented any conclusive comparison of naive and antigen-experienced cells. Possibly confounding the expanded clonotype changes was the fact that donor CMV status was unknown.

This CDR3 has 21 amino acids. Germline assignment: CDR1 SQVTM and CDR2 ANQGSEA. V shed 4 bases and J 0 bases; nucleotides not matched to a gene: 19. V is TRBV29-1 and J is TRBJ2-1, with TRBD2 identical over 12 bases. The sequenced sample consisted of blood. The sequence derives from an older woman in good health. CDR3 in DNA: TGCAGCGTTGGGCCCGGACCCGACCTAGCGGGAGGGCCTAGCTCCTACAATGAGCAGTTCTTC. Encoded protein: CSVGPGPDLAGGPSSYNEQFF.